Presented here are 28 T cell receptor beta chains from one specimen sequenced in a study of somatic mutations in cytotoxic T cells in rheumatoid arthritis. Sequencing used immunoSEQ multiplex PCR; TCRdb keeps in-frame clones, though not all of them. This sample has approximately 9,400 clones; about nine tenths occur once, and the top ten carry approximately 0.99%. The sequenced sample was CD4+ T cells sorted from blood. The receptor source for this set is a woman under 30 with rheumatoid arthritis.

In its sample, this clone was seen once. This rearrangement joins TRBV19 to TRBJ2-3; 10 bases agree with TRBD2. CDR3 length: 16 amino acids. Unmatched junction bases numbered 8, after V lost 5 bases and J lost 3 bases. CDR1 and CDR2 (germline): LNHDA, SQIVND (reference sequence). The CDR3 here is CASSPRQRGGTDTQYF. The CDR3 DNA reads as TGTGCCAGTAGTCCCCGCCAGCGGGGGGGAACAGATACGCAGTATTTT.

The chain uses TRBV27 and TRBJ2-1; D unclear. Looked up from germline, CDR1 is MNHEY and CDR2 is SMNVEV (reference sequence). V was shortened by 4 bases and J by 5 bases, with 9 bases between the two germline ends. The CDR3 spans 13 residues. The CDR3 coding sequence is TGTGCCAGCAGTTCACACTACGACAATGAGCAGTTCTTC. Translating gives CASSSHYDNEQFF.

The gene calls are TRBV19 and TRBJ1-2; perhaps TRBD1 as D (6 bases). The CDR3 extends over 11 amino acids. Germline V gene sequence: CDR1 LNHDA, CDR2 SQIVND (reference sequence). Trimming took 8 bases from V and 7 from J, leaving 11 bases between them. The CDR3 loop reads CASSQGFGYTF. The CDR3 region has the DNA TGTGCCAGTTCCCAGGGGTTTGGCTACACCTTC.

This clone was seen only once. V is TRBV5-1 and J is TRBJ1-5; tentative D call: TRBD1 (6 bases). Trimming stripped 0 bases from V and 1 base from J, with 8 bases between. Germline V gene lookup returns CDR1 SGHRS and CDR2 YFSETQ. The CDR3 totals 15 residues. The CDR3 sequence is CASSLGTGSNQPQHF. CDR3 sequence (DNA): TGCGCCAGCAGCTTGGGTACAGGGAGCAATCAGCCCCAGCATTTT.

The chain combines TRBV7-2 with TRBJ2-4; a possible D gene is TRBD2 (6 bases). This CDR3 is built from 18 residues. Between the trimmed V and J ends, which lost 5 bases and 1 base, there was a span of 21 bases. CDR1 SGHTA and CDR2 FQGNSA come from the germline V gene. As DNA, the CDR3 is TGTGCCAGCAGCGAACAGCCGGCTAGCGTGGTGGCCAAAAACATTCAGTACTTC. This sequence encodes CASSEQPASVVAKNIQYF.

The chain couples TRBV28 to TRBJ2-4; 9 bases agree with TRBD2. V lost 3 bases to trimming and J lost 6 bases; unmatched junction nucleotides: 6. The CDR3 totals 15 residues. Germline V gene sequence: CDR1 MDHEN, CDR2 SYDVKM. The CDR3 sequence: CASSFVGGGVNIQYF. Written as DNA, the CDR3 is TGTGCCAGCAGTTTTGTTGGCGGGGGGGTAAACATTCAGTACTTC.

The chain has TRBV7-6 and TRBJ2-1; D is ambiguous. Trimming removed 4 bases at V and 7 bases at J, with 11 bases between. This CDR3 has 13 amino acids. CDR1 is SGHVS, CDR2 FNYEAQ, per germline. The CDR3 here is CASSSRLKNEQFF. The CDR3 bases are TGTGCCAGCAGCTCTAGACTGAAAAATGAGCAGTTCTTC.

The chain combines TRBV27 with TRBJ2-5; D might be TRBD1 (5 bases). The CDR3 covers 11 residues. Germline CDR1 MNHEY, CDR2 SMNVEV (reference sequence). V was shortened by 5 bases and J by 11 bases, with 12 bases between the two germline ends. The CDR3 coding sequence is TGTGCCAGCAGTCTGGGGCAGGAGCAGTACTTC. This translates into CASSLGQEQYF.

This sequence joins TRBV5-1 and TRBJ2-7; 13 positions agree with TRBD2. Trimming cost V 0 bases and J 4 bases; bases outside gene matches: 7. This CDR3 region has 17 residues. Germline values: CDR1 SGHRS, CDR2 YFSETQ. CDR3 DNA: TGCGCCAGCAGCTTGGGGCGGACTAGCGGGGGACCATACGAGCAGTACTTC. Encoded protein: CASSLGRTSGGPYEQYF.

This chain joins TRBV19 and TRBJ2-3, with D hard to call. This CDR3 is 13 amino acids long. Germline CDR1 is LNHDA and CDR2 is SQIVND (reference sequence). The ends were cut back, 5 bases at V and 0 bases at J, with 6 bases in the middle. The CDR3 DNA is TGTGCCAGTAGTGTTACTAGCACAGATACGCAGTATTTT. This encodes CASSVTSTDTQYF.

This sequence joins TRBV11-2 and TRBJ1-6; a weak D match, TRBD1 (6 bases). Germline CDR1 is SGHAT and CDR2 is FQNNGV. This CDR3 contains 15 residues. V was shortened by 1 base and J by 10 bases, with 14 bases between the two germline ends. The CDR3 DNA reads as TGTGCCAGCAGCTTAGGGGAGGGGGTCAGATCACCCCTCCACTTT. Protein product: CASSLGEGVRSPLHF.

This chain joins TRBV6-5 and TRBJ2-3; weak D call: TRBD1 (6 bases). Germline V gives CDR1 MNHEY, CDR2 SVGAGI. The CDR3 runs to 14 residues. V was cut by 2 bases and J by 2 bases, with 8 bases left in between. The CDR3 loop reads CASSYNRDTDTQYF. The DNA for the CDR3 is TGTGCCAGCAGTTACAACAGGGACACAGATACGCAGTATTTT.

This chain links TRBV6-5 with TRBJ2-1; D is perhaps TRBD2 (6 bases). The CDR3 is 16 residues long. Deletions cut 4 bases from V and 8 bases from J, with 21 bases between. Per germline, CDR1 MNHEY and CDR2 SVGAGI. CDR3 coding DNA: TGTGCCAGCAGTTCCTCCCGCGGAGGGTTTGGATATGAGCAGTTCTTC. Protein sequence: CASSSSRGGFGYEQFF.

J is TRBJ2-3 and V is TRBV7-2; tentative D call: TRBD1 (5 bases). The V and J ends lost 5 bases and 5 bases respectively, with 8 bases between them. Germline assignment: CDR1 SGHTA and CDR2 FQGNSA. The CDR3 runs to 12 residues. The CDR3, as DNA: TGTGCCAGCAGCCTCAGGGTAGATACGCAGTATTTT. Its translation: CASSLRVDTQYF.

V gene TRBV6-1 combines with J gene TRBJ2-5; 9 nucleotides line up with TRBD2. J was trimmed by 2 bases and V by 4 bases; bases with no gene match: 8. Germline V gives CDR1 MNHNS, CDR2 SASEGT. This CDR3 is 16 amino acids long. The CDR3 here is CASSGAGGDTQETQYF. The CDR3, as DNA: TGTGCCAGCAGTGGAGCGGGGGGAGATACTCAAGAGACCCAGTACTTC.

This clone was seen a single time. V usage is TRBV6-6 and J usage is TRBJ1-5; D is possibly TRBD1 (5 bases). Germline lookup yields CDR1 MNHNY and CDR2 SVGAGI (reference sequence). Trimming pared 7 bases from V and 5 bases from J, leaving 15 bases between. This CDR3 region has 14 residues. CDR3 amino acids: CASTDAREDQPQHF. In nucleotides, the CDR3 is TGTGCCAGCACCGATGCCAGGGAAGATCAGCCCCAGCATTTT.

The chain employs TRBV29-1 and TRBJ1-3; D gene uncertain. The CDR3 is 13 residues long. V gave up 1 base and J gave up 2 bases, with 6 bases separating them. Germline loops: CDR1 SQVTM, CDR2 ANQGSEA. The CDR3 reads CSVEGQAGNTIYF. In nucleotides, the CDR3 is TGCAGCGTTGAAGGGCAGGCTGGAAACACCATATATTTT.

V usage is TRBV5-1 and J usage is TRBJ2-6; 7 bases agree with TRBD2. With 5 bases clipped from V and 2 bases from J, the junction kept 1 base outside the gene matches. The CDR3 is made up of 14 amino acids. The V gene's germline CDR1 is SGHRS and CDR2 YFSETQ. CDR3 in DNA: TGCGCCAGCAGTCGGGAGGCTGGGGCCAACGTCCTGACTTTC. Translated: CASSREAGANVLTF. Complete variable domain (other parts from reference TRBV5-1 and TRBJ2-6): KAGVTQTPRYLIKTRGQQVTLSCSPISGHRSVSWYQQTPGQGLQFLFEYFSETQRNKGNFPGRFSGRQFSNSRSEMNVSTLELGDSALYLCASSREAGANVLTFGAGSRLTVL.

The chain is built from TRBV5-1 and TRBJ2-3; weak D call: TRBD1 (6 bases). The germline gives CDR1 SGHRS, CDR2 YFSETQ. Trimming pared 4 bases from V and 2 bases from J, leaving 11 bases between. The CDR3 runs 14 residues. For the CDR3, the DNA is TGCGCCAGCAGCCCAGGACAGAACACAGATACGCAGTATTTT. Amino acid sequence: CASSPGQNTDTQYF.

The CDR3 DNA reads as TGCGCCAGCAGCTTGGCCTGGGGAGTGAGAAACACCATATATTTT. Translation gives CASSLAWGVRNTIYF. The chain links TRBV5-1 to TRBJ1-3, with unresolved D. Between the trimmed V and J ends, which lost 0 bases and 5 bases, there was a span of 12 bases. Germline-derived CDR1 and CDR2 are SGHRS and YFSETQ. The CDR3 runs 15 residues.

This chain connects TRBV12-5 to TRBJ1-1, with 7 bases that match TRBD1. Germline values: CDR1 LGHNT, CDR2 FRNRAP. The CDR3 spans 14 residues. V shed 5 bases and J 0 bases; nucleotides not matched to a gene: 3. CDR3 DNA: TGTGCTAGTGGTCAGACAGGGATGAACACTGAAGCTTTCTTT. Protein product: CASGQTGMNTEAFF.

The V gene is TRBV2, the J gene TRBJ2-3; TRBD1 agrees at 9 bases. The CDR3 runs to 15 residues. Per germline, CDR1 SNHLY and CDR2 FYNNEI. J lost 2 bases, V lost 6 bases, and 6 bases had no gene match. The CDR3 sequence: CASRGQGLITDTQYF. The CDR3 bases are TGTGCCAGCAGGGGACAGGGTCTAATCACAGATACGCAGTATTTT.

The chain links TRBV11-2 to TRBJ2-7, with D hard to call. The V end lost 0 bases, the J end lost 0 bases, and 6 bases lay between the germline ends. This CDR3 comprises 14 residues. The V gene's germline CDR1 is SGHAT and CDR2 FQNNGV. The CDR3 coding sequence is TGTGCCAGCAGCTTAGATCACTACTCCTACGAGCAGTACTTC. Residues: CASSLDHYSYEQYF.

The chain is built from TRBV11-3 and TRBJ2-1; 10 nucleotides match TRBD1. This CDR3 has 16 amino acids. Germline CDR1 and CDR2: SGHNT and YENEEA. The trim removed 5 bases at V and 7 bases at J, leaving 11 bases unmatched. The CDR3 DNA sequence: TGTGCCAGCAGCCCAAGGGACAGGGGCGGTGAGAATGAGCAGTTCTTC. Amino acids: CASSPRDRGGENEQFF.

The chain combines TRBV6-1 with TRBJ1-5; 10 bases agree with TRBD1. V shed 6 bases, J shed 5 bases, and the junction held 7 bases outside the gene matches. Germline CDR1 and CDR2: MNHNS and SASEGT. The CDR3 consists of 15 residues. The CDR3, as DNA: TGTGCCAGCAGGGGACAGGGGACTAGTCATCAGCCCCAGCATTTT. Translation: CASRGQGTSHQPQHF.

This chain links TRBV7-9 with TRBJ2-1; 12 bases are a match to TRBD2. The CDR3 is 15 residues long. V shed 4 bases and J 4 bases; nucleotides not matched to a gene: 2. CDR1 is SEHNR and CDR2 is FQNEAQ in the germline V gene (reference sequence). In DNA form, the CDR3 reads TGTGCCAGCAGCTCCGGACTAGCGGGGTACAATGAGCAGTTCTTC. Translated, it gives CASSSGLAGYNEQFF. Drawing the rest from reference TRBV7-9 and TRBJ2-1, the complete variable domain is DTGVSQNPRHKITKRGQNVTFRCDPISEHNRLYWYRQTLGQGPEFLTYFQNEAQLEKSRLLSDRFSAERPKGSFSTLEIQRTEQGDSAMYLCASSSGLAGYNEQFFGPGTRLTVL.

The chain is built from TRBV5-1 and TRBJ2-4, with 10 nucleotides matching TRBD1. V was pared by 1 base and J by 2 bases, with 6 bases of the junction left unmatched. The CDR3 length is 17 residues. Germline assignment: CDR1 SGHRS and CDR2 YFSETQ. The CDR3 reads CASSLRQGASSKNIQYF. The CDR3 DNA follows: TGCGCCAGCAGCTTGAGACAGGGGGCGTCATCCAAAAACATTCAGTACTTC.

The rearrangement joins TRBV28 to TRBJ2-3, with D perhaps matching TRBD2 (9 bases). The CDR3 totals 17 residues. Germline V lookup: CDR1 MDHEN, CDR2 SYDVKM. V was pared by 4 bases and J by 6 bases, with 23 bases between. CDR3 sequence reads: CASSSWTGLAGKDTQYF. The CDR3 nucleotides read TGTGCCAGCAGTTCGTGGACAGGGCTAGCGGGAAAGGATACGCAGTATTTT.